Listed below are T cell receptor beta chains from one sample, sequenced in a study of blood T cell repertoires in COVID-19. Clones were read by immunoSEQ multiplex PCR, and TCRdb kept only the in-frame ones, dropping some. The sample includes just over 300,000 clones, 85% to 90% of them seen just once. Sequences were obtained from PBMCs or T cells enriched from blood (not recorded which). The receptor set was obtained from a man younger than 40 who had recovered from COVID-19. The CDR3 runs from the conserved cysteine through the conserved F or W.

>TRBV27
CASSLSGRGRLEQYF
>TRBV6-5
CASSLQVTGELFF
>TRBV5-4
CASSLPTGSRGEQYF
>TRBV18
CASSPSSGTFWETQYF
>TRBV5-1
CASSFYGGGYTF
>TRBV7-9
CASSLEVRANTEAFF
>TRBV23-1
CASSPTTGVVYEQYF
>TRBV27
CASSLSRQGLTEAFF
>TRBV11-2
CASSQTSGDTDTQYF
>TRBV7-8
CASSFDRYYEQYF
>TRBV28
CASSRFGQGALTEQYF
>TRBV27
CASSRGVHYGYTF
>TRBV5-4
CASSADRGYDGYTF
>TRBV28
CASSLRIAGSYEQYF
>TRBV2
CASSRDGGGEKLFF
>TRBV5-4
CASSSDKNTEAFF
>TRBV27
CATSGTEETQYF